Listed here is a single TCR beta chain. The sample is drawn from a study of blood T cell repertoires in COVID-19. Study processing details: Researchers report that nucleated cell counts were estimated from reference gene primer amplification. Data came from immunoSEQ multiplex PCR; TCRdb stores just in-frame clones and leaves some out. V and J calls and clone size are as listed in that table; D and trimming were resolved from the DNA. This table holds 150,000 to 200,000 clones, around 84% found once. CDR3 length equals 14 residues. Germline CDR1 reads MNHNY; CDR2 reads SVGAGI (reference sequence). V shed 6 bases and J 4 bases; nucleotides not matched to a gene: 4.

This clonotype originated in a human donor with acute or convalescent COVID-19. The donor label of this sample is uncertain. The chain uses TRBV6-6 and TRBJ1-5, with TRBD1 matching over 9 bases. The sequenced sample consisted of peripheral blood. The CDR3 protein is CASSPDRGNQPQHF. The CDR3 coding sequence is TGTGCCAGCAGCCCTGACAGGGGGAATCAGCCCCAGCATTTT.